A selection of T cell receptor beta chains follows, all from one sample in a study of identical twins. One entry per CDR3 protein results from TCRdb running MiXCR on the 5' RACE reads. The data hold about 340,000 distinct CDR3 sequences, with approximately 13% observed a single time. Another study also made use of these data, one on yellow fever vaccine responses in identical twins.

The source material was CD8+ T cells sorted from blood. All receptors derive from a woman under 30 in good health. Each CDR3 is given with its conserved first and last residue. The D gene is left open where the match is weak. Expanded clones are given a class, and other clones once, few, many or no size at all.

clone size	J gene	V gene	D gene	CDR3 protein	CDR3 DNA
.	TRBJ1-2	TRBV29-1	.	CSVAANYGYTF	TGCAGCGTCGCAGCTAACTATGGCTACACCTTC
few	TRBJ2-1	TRBV12-3/TRBV12-4	TRBD2	CASSRLTSGGAGYNEQFF	TGTGCCAGCAGTCGACTCACTAGCGGGGGGGCCGGGTACAATGAGCAGTTCTTC
many	TRBJ2-5	TRBV4-1	.	CASSQDRGGLGAQYF	TGCGCCAGCAGCCAAGATCGAGGTGGACTTGGGGCCCAGTACTTC
once	TRBJ2-3	TRBV6-1	.	CASRGTEFHTDTQYF	TGTGCCAGCAGGGGTACAGAGTTCCACACAGATACGCAGTATTTT
few	TRBJ2-7	TRBV29-1	TRBD1	CSVGPGQGNEQYF	TGCAGCGTGGGGCCGGGACAGGGCAACGAGCAGTACTTC
few	TRBJ1-2	TRBV12-3/TRBV12-4	TRBD1	CASSSGQENYGYTF	TGTGCCAGCAGTTCAGGACAGGAGAACTATGGCTACACCTTC
.	TRBJ2-1	TRBV24-1	.	CATRTWSNEQFF	TGTGCCACCAGGACTTGGTCGAATGAGCAGTTCTTC
many	TRBJ2-1	TRBV20-1	.	CSARDGEAYNEQFF	TGCAGTGCTAGAGATGGAGAGGCTTACAATGAGCAGTTCTTC
.	TRBJ2-1	TRBV20-1	TRBD2	CSAREGGRAVYEQFF	TGCAGTGCTAGAGAGGGCGGGAGGGCCGTCTATGAGCAGTTCTTC
.	TRBJ2-3	TRBV28	TRBD2	CATSLAGTDTQYF	TGTGCCACCTCACTAGCGGGCACAGATACGCAGTATTTT
few	TRBJ2-7	TRBV4-2	TRBD2	CASSQARLAGTYEQYF	TGTGCCAGCAGCCAGGCCCGGCTAGCGGGGACCTACGAGCAGTACTTC
many	TRBJ2-1	TRBV11-2	.	CASSLSHEQFF	TGTGCCAGCAGCTTAAGCCATGAGCAGTTCTTC
.	TRBJ2-7	TRBV3-1	.	CASSQRGFAYEQYF	TGTGCCAGCAGCCAACGGGGTTTTGCCTACGAGCAGTACTTC
.	TRBJ2-2	TRBV6-1	.	CASTQGTTGELFF	TGTGCCAGCACCCAGGGTACCACCGGGGAGCTGTTTTTT
few	TRBJ2-7	TRBV29-1	TRBD1	CSVDPGQAGEQYF	TGCAGCGTTGACCCGGGACAGGCTGGCGAGCAGTACTTC
.	TRBJ2-1	TRBV12-3/TRBV12-4	.	CASSLWRREQFF	TGTGCCAGCAGTTTGTGGCGGCGGGAGCAGTTCTTC
.	TRBJ2-1	TRBV5-1	.	CASIFTSNNEQFF	TGCGCCAGCATCTTTACGTCAAACAATGAGCAGTTCTTC
.	TRBJ2-3	TRBV10-3	.	CATTGHLSGSTDTQYF	TGTGCCACCACGGGGCACCTTAGCGGATCCACAGATACGCAGTATTTT
.	TRBJ1-5	TRBV11-2	.	CASSLYRGDKSNQPQHF	TGTGCCAGCAGCTTATATCGGGGGGACAAAAGCAATCAGCCCCAGCATTTT
few	TRBJ1-2	TRBV14	TRBD1	CASSHRQGSNYGYTF	TGTGCCAGCAGCCACCGACAGGGATCTAACTATGGCTACACCTTC
.	TRBJ2-5	TRBV27	.	CASSLFGGTKETQYF	TGTGCCAGCAGTTTATTTGGCGGGACCAAAGAGACCCAGTACTTC
few	TRBJ2-5	TRBV27	TRBD2	CASTRSAGGQETQYF	TGTGCCAGCACCCGTTCCGCGGGGGGGCAGGAGACCCAGTACTTC
few	TRBJ1-6	TRBV28	.	CASSSRRDSYNSPLHF	TGTGCCAGCAGTTCCCGCCGGGACTCCTATAATTCACCCCTCCACTTT
few	TRBJ1-1	TRBV7-6	TRBD1	CASSLARVTGPGTEAFF	TGTGCCAGCAGCTTAGCCCGTGTGACAGGGCCTGGTACTGAAGCTTTCTTT
.	TRBJ1-5	TRBV10-2	.	CASSHAYRYLSNQPQHF	TGCGCCAGCAGTCACGCGTACAGGTACCTTAGCAATCAGCCCCAGCATTTT
few	TRBJ2-7	TRBV20-1	TRBD2	CSARGAGGPPGESYEQYF	TGCAGTGCTAGAGGGGCGGGAGGGCCCCCTGGGGAATCCTACGAGCAGTACTTC
.	TRBJ2-7	TRBV5-1	TRBD2	CASSAPPGTSGTLRDYEQYF	TGCGCCAGCAGCGCCCCCCCCGGGACTAGCGGGACTCTAAGGGACTACGAGCAGTACTTC
.	TRBJ2-1	TRBV7-2	.	CASSGDETAYNEQFF	TGTGCCAGCAGCGGAGACGAGACGGCTTACAATGAGCAGTTCTTC
.	TRBJ2-3	TRBV27	TRBD1	CATRDSPFDTQYF	TGTGCCACGAGGGACAGCCCATTCGATACGCAGTATTTT
.	TRBJ1-2	TRBV10-3	TRBD1	CASTGGNGYTF	TGTGCCAGCACAGGGGGCAATGGCTACACCTTC
few	TRBJ2-1	TRBV28	TRBD1	CASSIWDRSASKEQFF	TGTGCCAGCAGTATATGGGACAGGAGTGCTTCTAAAGAGCAGTTCTTC
.	TRBJ1-1	TRBV5-1	TRBD1	CASSLSRQGINTEAFF	TGCGCCAGCAGCTTGAGTAGACAGGGAATTAACACTGAAGCTTTCTTT
many	TRBJ2-5	TRBV28	.	CASSLQGRQETQYF	TGTGCCAGCAGTCTGCAGGGAAGACAAGAGACCCAGTACTTC
few	TRBJ2-3	TRBV6-8	.	CASSYSRGRTSTDTQYF	TGTGCCAGCAGTTACTCCCGCGGGCGGACTAGCACAGATACGCAGTATTTT
few	TRBJ1-4	TRBV3-1	.	CASSQVGQWSEKLFF	TGTGCCAGCAGCCAAGTCGGACAGTGGAGCGAAAAACTGTTTTTT
.	TRBJ2-1	TRBV9	TRBD1	CASSGRDSSYNEQFF	TGTGCCAGCAGCGGCCGGGACAGCTCTTACAATGAGCAGTTCTTC
many	TRBJ1-1	TRBV4-1	TRBD1	CASSQDPRQGDEAFF	TGCGCCAGCAGCCAAGATCCGAGACAGGGGGATGAAGCTTTCTTT
.	TRBJ2-2	TRBV7-9	.	CASSSGGSCGELFF	TGTGCCAGCAGCTCTGGGGGGTCCTGCGGGGAGCTGTTTTTT
few	TRBJ1-1	TRBV28	.	CASSLTVGFVRTEAFF	TGTGCCAGCAGTTTAACAGTGGGATTCGTTCGAACTGAAGCTTTCTTT
many	TRBJ2-1	TRBV7-9	.	CASSSRAMSSYNEQFF	TGTGCCAGCAGTTCTCGGGCGATGAGCTCCTACAATGAGCAGTTCTTC
.	TRBJ2-1	TRBV20-1	TRBD2	CSAEYESSPRENEQFF	TGCAGTGCTGAGTACGAAAGTTCACCGCGGGAGAATGAGCAGTTCTTC